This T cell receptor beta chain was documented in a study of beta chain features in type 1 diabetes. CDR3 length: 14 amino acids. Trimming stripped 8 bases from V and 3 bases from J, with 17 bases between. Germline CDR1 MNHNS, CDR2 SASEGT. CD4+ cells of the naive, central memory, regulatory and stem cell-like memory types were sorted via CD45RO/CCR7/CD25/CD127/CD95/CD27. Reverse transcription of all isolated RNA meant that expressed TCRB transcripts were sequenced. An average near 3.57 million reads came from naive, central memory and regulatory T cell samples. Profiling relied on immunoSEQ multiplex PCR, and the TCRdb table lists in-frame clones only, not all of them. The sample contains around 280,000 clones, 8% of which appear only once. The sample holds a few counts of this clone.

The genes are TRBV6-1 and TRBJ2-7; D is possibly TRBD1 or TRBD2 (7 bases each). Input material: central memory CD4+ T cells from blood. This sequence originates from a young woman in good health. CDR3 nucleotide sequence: TGTGCCAGCGTTGAGACAGGGAGGGGCTACGAGCAGTACTTC. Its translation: CASVETGRGYEQYF.